This T cell receptor (beta chain) derives from a study of tumor-infiltrating lymphocytes in primary liver carcinoma. Study in general: Surgical resection was the treatment these patients received for primary liver carcinoma.

Details on this clonotype: One end of the junction fails to match germline, which may point to a read error.

cDNA specific to TCR beta was made from around 470 ng of total RNA, with a constant-region primer employed for priming. Three nested multiplex PCR rounds, a slightly modified ARM-PCR method, built the TCR beta libraries. Forward primers for TRBV1-TRBV30 and a C-beta reverse primer served the first two PCR rounds, at about 10 cycles each. TCRdb independently ran MiXCR on the multiplex PCR reads; one entry per CDR3 protein. The table shows some 190,000 distinct CDR3 sequences, with about 60% occurring only once. The germline V gene has CDR1 SGHAT and CDR2 FQNNGV. There are 14 residues in the CDR3. RNA was extracted from whole blood without cell sorting, alongside germline DNA. Before any surgery took place, four milliliters of peripheral blood were collected.

Sequenced input: peripheral blood. This sequence joins TRBV11-2 and TRBJ2-2; D is unclear. The sequence came from a man aged 40-55 years with primary liver carcinoma and hepatitis B virus infection. The chain's CDR3 is CAISSVRSIGELFF. The DNA for the CDR3 is TGTGCCATCAGCTCCGTTCGGTCCATCGGGGAGCTGTTTTTT.